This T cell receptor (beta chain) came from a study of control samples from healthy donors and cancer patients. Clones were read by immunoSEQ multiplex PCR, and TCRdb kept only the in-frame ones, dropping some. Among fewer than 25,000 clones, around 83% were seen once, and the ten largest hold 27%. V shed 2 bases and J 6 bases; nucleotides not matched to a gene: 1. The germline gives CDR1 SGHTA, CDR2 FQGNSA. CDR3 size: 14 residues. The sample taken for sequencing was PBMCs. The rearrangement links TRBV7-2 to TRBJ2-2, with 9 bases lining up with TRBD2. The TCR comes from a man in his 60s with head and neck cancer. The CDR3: CASSLRTSAGELFF. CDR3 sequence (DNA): TGTGCCAGCAGCTTAAGGACTAGCGCCGGGGAGCTGTTTTTT.